This TCR beta chain emerged from a study of T cells after posttransplantation cyclophosphamide. A few counts support this clone. Some clones are missing from TCRdb's copy, which holds only in-frame ones; the method was immunoSEQ multiplex PCR. The sample contains roughly 14,000 clones, none of them singletons. Trimming removed 2 bases from V and 2 bases from J, with 15 bases in between. CDR1 SGHVS and CDR2 FQNEAQ come from the germline V gene. The CDR3 covers 16 residues. Cyclophosphamide on days +3 and +4 followed busulfan-fludarabine conditioning and a marrow graft. This TCR was sampled from a female patient in her forties who received an allogeneic stem cell transplant from a related donor, was CMV-positive, and had no GVHD. Certain T cells may be donor cells from the graft. The genes are TRBV7-8 and TRBJ1-1; D perhaps matches TRBD1 (6 bases). The sequencing used PBMCs, collected 950 to 1,200 days after allogeneic stem cell transplant with posttransplant cyclophosphamide. Here the CDR3 DNA reads TGTGCCAGCAGCTTAAGGGTCTCACAGGGCAACACTGAAGCTTTCTTT. Translating gives CASSLRVSQGNTEAFF.